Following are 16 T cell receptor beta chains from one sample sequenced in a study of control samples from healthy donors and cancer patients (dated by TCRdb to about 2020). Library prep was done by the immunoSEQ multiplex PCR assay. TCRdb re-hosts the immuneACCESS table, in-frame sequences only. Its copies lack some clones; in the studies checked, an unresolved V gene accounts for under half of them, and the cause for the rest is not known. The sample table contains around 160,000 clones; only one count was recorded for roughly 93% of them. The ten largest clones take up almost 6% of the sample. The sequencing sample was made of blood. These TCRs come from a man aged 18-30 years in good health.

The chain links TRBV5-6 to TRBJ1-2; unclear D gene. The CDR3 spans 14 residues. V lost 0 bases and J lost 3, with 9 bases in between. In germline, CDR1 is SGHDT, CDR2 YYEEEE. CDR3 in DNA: TGTGCCAGCAGCTTGGGGGGAGGCGACTATGGCTACACCTTC. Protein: CASSLGGGDYGYTF.

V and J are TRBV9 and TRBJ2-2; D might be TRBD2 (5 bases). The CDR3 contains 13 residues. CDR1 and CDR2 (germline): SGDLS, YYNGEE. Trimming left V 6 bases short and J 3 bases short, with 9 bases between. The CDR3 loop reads CASNKEDTGELFF. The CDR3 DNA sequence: TGTGCCAGCAATAAGGAGGACACCGGGGAGCTGTTTTTT.

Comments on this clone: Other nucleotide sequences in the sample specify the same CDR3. The CDR3 region is CAWSVGGYGYTF. CDR3 bases: TGTGCCTGGAGTGTAGGCGGGTATGGCTACACCTTC. This chain joins TRBV30 and TRBJ1-2; D not certain. The CDR3 is 12 residues long. Germline V gives CDR1 GTSNPN, CDR2 SVGIG (reference sequence). V shed 0 bases and J shed 5 bases, with 7 bases lying between them.

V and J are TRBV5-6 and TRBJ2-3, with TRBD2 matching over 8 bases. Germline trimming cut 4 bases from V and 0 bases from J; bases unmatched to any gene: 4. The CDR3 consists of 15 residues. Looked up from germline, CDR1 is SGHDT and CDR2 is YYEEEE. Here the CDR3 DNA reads TGTGCCAGCAGCCTAAGCGGGGGAAGCACAGATACGCAGTATTTT. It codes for CASSLSGGSTDTQYF.

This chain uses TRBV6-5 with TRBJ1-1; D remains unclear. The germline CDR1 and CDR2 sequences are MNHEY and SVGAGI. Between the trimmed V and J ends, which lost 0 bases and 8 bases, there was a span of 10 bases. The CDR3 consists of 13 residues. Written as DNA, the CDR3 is TGTGCCAGCAGTTACTCATGGCAGTCAGAAGCTTTCTTT. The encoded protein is CASSYSWQSEAFF.

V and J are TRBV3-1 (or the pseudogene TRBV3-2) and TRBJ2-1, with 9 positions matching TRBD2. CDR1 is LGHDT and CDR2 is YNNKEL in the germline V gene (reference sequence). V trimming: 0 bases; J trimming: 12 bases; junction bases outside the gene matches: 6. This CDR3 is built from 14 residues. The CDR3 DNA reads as TGTGCCAGCAGCCAAGATCTGGCGGGAGGGCGGCAGTTCTTC. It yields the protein CASSQDLAGGRQFF.

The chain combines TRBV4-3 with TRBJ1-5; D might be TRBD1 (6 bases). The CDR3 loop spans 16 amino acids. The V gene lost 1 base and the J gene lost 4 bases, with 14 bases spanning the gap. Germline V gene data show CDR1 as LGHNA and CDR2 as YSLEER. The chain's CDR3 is CASSQGHPQGNQPQHF. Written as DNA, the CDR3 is TGCGCCAGCAGCCAAGGTCATCCACAGGGTAATCAGCCCCAGCATTTT.

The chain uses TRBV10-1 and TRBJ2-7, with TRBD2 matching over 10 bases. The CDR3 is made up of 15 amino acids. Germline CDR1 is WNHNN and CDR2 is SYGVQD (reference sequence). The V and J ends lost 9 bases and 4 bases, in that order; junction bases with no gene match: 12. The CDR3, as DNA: TGCGCCAGACGGAAAACACTAGCGGGATTTTACGAGCAGTACTTC. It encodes CARRKTLAGFYEQYF.

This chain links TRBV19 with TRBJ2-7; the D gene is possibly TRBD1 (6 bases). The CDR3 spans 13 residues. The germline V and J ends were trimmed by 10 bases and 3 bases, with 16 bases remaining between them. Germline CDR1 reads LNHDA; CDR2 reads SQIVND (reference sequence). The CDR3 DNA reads TGTGCCACCGCCGACAGGCTCTTCTACGAGCAGTACTTC. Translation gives CATADRLFYEQYF.

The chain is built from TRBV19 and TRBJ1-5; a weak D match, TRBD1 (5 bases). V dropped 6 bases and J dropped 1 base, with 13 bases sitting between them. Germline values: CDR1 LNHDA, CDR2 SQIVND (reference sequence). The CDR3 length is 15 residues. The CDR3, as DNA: TGTGCCAGTAGGAACACAGGAGGGAGCAATCAGCCCCAGCATTTT. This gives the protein CASRNTGGSNQPQHF.

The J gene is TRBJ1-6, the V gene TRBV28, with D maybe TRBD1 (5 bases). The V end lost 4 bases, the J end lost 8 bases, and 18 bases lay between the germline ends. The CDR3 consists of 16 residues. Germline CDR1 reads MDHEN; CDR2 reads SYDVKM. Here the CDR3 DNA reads TGTGCCAGCAGTTCCCGATCCAGGGAATTGGATTCACCCCTCCACTTT. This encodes CASSSRSRELDSPLHF. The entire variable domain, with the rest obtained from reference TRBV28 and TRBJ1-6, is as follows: DVKVTQSSRYLVKRTGEKVFLECVQDMDHENMFWYRQDPGLGLRLIYFSYDVKMKEKGDIPEGYSVSREKKERFSLILESASTNQTSMYLCASSSRSRELDSPLHFGNGTRLTVT.

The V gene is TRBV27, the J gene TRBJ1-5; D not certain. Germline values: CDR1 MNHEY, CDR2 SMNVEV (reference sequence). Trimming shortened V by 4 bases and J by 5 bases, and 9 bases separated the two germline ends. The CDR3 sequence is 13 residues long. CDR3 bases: TGTGCCAGCAGTTGGGCGGGAGATCAGCCCCAGCATTTT. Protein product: CASSWAGDQPQHF.

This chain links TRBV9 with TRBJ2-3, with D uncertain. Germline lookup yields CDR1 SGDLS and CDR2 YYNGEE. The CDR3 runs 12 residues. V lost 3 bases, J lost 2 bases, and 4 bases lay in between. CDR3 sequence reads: CASSEPTDTQYF. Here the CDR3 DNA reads TGTGCCAGCAGCGAACCCACAGATACGCAGTATTTT.

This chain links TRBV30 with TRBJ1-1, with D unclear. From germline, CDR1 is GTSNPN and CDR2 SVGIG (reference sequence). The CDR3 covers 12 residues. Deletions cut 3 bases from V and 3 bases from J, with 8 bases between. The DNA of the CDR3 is TGTGCCTGGAGGGATTTGGACACTGAAGCTTTCTTT. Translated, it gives CAWRDLDTEAFF.

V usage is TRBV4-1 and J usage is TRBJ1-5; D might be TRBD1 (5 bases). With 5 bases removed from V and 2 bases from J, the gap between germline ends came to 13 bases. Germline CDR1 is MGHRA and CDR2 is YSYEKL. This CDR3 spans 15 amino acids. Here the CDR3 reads CASSVPGTGNQPQHF. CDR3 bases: TGCGCCAGCAGCGTACCCGGGACGGGCAATCAGCCCCAGCATTTT.

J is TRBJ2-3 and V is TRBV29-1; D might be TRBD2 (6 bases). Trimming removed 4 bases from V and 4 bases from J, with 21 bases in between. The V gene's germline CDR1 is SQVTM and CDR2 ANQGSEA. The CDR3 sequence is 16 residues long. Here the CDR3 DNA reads TGCAGCGTTGCCAGCGGGCCCGGGGCCGGGGCAGATACGCAGTATTTT. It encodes CSVASGPGAGADTQYF.